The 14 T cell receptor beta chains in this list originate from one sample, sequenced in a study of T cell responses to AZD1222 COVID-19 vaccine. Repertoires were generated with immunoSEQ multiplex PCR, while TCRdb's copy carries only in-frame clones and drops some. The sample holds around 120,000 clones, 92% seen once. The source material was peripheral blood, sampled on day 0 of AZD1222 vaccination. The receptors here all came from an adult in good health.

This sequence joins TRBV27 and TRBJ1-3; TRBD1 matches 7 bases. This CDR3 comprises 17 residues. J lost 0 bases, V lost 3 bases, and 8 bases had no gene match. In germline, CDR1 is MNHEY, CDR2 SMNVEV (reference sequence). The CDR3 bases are TGTGCCAGCAGTTTCCCGATGACAGGGACCTCTGGAAACACCATATATTTT. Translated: CASSFPMTGTSGNTIYF.

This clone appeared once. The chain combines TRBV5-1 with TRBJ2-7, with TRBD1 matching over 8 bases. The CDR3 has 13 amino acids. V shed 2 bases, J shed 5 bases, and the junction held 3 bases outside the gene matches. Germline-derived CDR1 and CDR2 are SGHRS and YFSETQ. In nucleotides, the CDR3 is TGCGCCAGCAGCTTTCAACAGGGGGACGAGCAGTACTTC. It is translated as CASSFQQGDEQYF.

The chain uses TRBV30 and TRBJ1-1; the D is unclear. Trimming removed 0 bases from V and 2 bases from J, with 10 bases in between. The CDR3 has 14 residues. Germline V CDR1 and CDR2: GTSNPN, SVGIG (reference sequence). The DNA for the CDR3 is TGTGCCTGGAGTGTACTCGGGGTAAACACTGAAGCTTTCTTT. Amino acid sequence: CAWSVLGVNTEAFF.

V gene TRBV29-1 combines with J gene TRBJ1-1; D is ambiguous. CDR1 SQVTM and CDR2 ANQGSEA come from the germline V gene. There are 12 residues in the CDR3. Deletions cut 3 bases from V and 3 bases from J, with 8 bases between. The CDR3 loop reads CSVDDGDTEAFF. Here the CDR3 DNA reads TGCAGCGTTGACGATGGGGACACTGAAGCTTTCTTT.

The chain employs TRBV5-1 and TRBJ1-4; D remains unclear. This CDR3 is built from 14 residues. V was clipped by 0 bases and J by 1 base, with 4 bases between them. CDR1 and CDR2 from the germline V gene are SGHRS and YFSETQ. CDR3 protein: CASSLDGTNEKLFF. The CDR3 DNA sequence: TGCGCCAGCAGCTTGGACGGAACTAATGAAAAACTGTTTTTT.

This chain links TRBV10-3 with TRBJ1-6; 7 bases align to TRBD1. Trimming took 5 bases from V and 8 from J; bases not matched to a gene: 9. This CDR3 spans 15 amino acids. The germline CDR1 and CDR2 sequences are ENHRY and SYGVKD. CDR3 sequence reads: CAISRGGTEYSPLHF. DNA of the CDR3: TGTGCCATCAGTCGGGGGGGGACAGAGTATTCACCCCTCCACTTT.

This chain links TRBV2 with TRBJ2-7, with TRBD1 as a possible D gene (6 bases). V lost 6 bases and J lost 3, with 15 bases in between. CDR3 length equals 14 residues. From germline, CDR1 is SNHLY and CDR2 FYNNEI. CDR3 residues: CASSVRDTLYEQYF. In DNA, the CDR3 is TGTGCCAGCAGCGTCCGGGACACCCTCTACGAGCAGTACTTC.

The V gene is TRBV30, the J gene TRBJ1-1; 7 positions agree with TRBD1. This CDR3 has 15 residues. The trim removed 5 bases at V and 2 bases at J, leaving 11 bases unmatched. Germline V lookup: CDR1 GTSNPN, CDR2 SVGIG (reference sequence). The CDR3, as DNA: TGTGCCTGGGCGCCAGGGGGATCGCTAAACACTGAAGCTTTCTTT. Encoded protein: CAWAPGGSLNTEAFF.

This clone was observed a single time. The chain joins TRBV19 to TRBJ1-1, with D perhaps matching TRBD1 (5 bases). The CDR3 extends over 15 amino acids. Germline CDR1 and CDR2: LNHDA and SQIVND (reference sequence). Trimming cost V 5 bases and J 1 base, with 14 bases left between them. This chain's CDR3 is CASSLSGTANTEAFF. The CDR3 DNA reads TGTGCCAGTAGTTTATCCGGGACGGCGAACACTGAAGCTTTCTTT.

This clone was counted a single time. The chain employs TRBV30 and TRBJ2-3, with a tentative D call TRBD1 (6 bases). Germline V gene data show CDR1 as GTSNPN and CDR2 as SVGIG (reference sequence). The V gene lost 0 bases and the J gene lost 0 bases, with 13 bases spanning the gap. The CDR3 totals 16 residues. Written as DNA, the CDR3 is TGTGCCTGGAGTGTACCGACAGGACAAAGCACAGATACGCAGTATTTT. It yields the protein CAWSVPTGQSTDTQYF.

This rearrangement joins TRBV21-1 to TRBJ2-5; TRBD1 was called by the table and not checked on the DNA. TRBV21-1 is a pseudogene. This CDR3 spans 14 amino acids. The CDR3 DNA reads TGTGCCAGCAGTTTGGACAGGCCCCAAGAGACCCAGTACTTC. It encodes CASSLDRPQETQYF.

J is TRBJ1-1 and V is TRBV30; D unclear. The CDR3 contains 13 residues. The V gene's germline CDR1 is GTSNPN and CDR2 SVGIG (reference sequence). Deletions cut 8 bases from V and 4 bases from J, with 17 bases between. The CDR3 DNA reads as TGTGCCGCTAATATCGACGTTCGCACTGAAGCTTTCTTT. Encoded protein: CAANIDVRTEAFF.

CDR3 DNA: TGTGCCAGCAGTCGGGACGGACAAGAGACCCAGTACTTC. The encoded protein is CASSRDGQETQYF. J is TRBJ2-5 and V is TRBV6-5; D is tentatively TRBD1 or TRBD2 (5 bases each). V lost 5 bases and J lost 2, with 9 bases in between. The CDR3 is 13 amino acids. CDR1 and CDR2 (germline): MNHEY, SVGAGI.

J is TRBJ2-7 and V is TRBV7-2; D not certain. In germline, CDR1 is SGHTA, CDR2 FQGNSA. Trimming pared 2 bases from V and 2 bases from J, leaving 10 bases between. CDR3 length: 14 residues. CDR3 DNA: TGTGCCAGCAGCTTAAGTGGGTACGCCTACGAGCAGTACTTC. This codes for CASSLSGYAYEQYF. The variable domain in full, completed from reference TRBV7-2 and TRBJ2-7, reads GAGVSQSPSNKVTEKGKDVELRCDPISGHTALYWYRQSLGQGLEFLIYFQGNSAPDKSGLPSDRFSAERTGGSVSTLTIQRTQQEDSAVYLCASSLSGYAYEQYFGPGTRLTVT.